Listed below are T cell receptor beta chains from one sample, sequenced in a study of blood T cell repertoires in COVID-19. Only in-frame clones appear in the TCRdb table, and some are missing; sequencing was by immunoSEQ multiplex PCR. The repertoire holds fewer than 110,000 clones, with 80% to 85% as singletons. Sequenced input: peripheral blood. These receptors came from a man between 65 and 79 years old with acute or convalescent COVID-19. Both conserved end residues are part of each CDR3. D genes are given only for firm matches. Clone size appears in some rows only: once, few, many, or a class for an expanded clone.

clone_size	v_call	j_call	cdr3_length	d_call	cdr3_aa	cdr3_nt
-	TRBV5-1	TRBJ2-5	13	-	CASSQSSLETQYF	TGCGCCAGCAGCCAAAGTAGTTTGGAGACCCAGTACTTC
once	TRBV19	TRBJ2-5	16	-	CASSTSGLLGLETQYF	TGTGCCAGTAGTACCTCGGGACTCTTGGGGTTAGAGACCCAGTACTTC
-	TRBV9	TRBJ1-1	13	-	CASSVGPMAEAFF	TGTGCCAGCAGCGTAGGCCCTATGGCTGAAGCTTTCTTT
few	TRBV7-8	TRBJ2-1	18	TRBD2	CASSFVLSQRGGHNEQFF	TGTGCCAGCAGCTTTGTTCTTAGTCAGCGGGGGGGCCACAATGAGCAGTTCTTC
few	TRBV2	TRBJ1-4	15	-	CASRAQRATNEKLFF	TGTGCCAGCAGGGCTCAGCGTGCAACTAATGAAAAACTGTTTTTT
-	TRBV5-1	TRBJ2-3	16	TRBD1	CASSVTGGSGTDTQYF	TGCGCCAGCAGCGTCACAGGGGGCTCTGGGACAGATACGCAGTATTTT
-	TRBV27	TRBJ2-1	16	TRBD1	CASNTGDRGPLGEQFF	TGTGCCAGCAACACGGGGGACAGGGGGCCCTTAGGTGAGCAGTTCTTC
-	TRBV27	TRBJ1-1	14	-	CASSPTPGYTEAFF	TGTGCCAGCAGTCCAACGCCGGGTTACACTGAAGCTTTCTTT
-	TRBV5-6	TRBJ1-2	13	-	CASSPQGIYGYTF	TGTGCCAGCAGCCCGCAGGGGATCTATGGCTACACCTTC
-	TRBV11-3	TRBJ2-7	15	TRBD1	CASSGGGTGDYEQYF	TGTGCCAGCAGCGGCGGGGGGACAGGGGACTACGAGCAGTACTTC
-	TRBV19	TRBJ2-5	14	TRBD2	CASTLGGGIETQYF	TGTGCCAGTACGCTCGGGGGAGGGATAGAGACCCAGTACTTC
-	TRBV7-3	TRBJ2-5	12	-	CASSPTGETQYF	TGTGCCAGCAGCCCCACAGGAGAGACCCAGTACTTC
once	TRBV29-1	TRBJ2-2	14	TRBD1	CSVTGGLNTGELFF	TGCAGCGTCACAGGGGGCCTGAACACCGGGGAGCTGTTTTTT
few	TRBV5-1	TRBJ1-2	15	-	CASSLTGPKNAGYTF	TGCGCCAGCAGCTTGACAGGCCCCAAGAACGCTGGCTACACCTTC
few	TRBV27	TRBJ2-7	14	-	CASSPTGYSYEQYF	TGTGCCAGCAGTCCAACAGGTTACTCCTACGAGCAGTACTTC
-	TRBV29-1	TRBJ1-1	9	-	CSVGPEAFF	TGCAGCGTTGGGCCTGAAGCTTTCTTT
few	TRBV24-1	TRBJ2-2	16	TRBD2	CATSDRGTSSSGELFF	TGTGCCACCAGTGATAGAGGGACTAGTTCCTCCGGGGAGCTGTTTTTT
-	TRBV6-5	TRBJ2-2	14	-	CASSFYLESGELFF	TGTGCCAGCAGTTTTTATCTGGAGTCCGGGGAGCTGTTTTTT
-	TRBV7-2	TRBJ2-2	16	TRBD2	CASSLGASGGSGELFF	TGTGCCAGCAGCTTAGGGGCTAGCGGGGGTTCCGGGGAGCTGTTTTTT
once	TRBV10-1	TRBJ1-2	13	-	CASSESRGNGYTF	TGCGCCAGCAGTGAGTCGCGGGGGAATGGCTACACCTTC
-	TRBV5-1	TRBJ1-6	14	-	CASTGGGDDSPLHF	TGCGCCAGCACTGGGGGGGGTGATGATTCACCCCTCCACTTT
-	TRBV19	TRBJ1-2	11	-	CASPGRGDYTF	TGTGCCAGTCCGGGACGCGGGGACTACACCTTC